These 32 T cell receptor beta chains share one sample of origin, sequenced in a study of regulatory T cells in long-lasting Graves disease. Both iRepertoire HTBI primers and Arm-PCR of CDR3 regions were used to build the TCR beta libraries. Each CDR3 protein is one row after TCRdb ran MiXCR on the multiplex PCR reads. Of about 220,000 distinct CDR3 sequences listed, about 19% are singletons. Time point described: newly diagnosed GD, antithyroid drugs for less than 3 months. PBMC-extracted RNA yielded the TCR library. This sample also belongs to another study, concerning T cells in Graves' hyperthyroidism and ophthalmopathy.

Sequences were derived from peripheral blood mononuclear cells (PBMCs), sampled at new diagnosis, from a patient treated with antithyroid drugs. These receptors were taken from a woman aged 30 to 39 with Graves disease.

This clonotype was seen repeatedly, ten times or more. The chain combines TRBV11-3 with TRBJ1-1; D possibly corresponds to TRBD1 (5 bases). This CDR3 contains 15 residues. V was shortened by 5 bases and J by 1 base, with 14 bases between the two germline ends. CDR1 is SGHNT, CDR2 YENEEA, per germline. In DNA form, the CDR3 reads TGTGCCAGCAGCCCATTTCTCGACAGGAACACTGAAGCTTTCTTT. Translation: CASSPFLDRNTEAFF.

This clonotype was seen only a few times. Just one base apart from a much larger clone, this may be a read error. CDR3 nucleotide sequence: TGTGCCAGCAGCGAAGGACAGGGCTACTCTGGAAACACCATATATTTT. As protein: CASSEGQGYSGNTIYF. This chain links TRBV27 with TRBJ1-3; 8 bases match TRBD1. This CDR3 is 16 amino acids long. Germline lookup yields CDR1 MNHEY and CDR2 SMNVEV (reference sequence). V lost 6 bases to trimming and J lost 0 bases; unmatched junction nucleotides: 7.

At least ten counts were recorded for this clonotype. CDR3 loop: CASSPDRGSYTEAFF. In DNA form, the CDR3 reads TGTGCCAGCAGCCCCGACAGAGGTTCTTACACTGAAGCTTTCTTT. The chain recombines TRBV28 with TRBJ1-1, with D tentatively TRBD1 (5 bases). The CDR3 is made up of 15 amino acids. Germline V CDR1 and CDR2: MDHEN, SYDVKM. Trimming cost V 6 bases and J 3 bases, with 17 bases left between them. Variable domain in full (rest from reference TRBV28 and TRBJ1-1): DVKVTQSSRYLVKRTGEKVFLECVQDMDHENMFWYRQDPGLGLRLIYFSYDVKMKEKGDIPEGYSVSREKKERFSLILESASTNQTSMYLCASSPDRGSYTEAFFGQGTRLTVV.

V usage is TRBV19 and J usage is TRBJ2-1; the match to TRBD2 covers 9 bases. The V and J ends lost 3 bases and 5 bases, in that order; junction bases with no gene match: 2. CDR1 is LNHDA and CDR2 is SQIVND in the germline V gene (reference sequence). The CDR3 sequence is 14 residues long. The CDR3 region has the DNA TGTGCCAGTAGTATGGCGGGAGGGCACAATGAGCAGTTCTTC. Translating gives CASSMAGGHNEQFF.

In regard to this clonotype: Sequence at one end of the junction differs from germline and may be a read error. This chain connects TRBV2 to TRBJ2-1; D is unresolved. The CDR3 contains 12 residues. Germline-derived CDR1 and CDR2 are SNHLY and FYNNEI. The DNA for the CDR3 is TGTGCCAGCAAGGCCGGGTACAATGAGAAGTTCTTC. Amino acids: CASKAGYNEKFF.

This clonotype came up many times. The J gene is TRBJ2-7, the V gene TRBV3-1; D not resolved. Per the germline V gene, CDR1 is LGHDT and CDR2 is YNNKEL (reference sequence). With 4 bases removed from V and 0 bases from J, the gap between germline ends came to 13 bases. There are 15 residues in the CDR3. The CDR3 loop is CASSPLDGDSYEQYF. The CDR3 DNA reads as TGTGCCAGCAGCCCGTTGGACGGTGACTCCTACGAGCAGTACTTC.

This clonotype was found many times. J is TRBJ2-7 and V is TRBV6-1; unclear D gene. Between the trimmed V and J ends, which lost 4 bases and 1 base, there was a span of 8 bases. Germline assignment: CDR1 MNHNS and CDR2 SASEGT. CDR3 size: 13 residues. DNA of the CDR3: TGTGCCAGCAGTGCGACACCTTCCTACGAGCAGTACTTC. It is translated as CASSATPSYEQYF.

This clonotype was seen at least ten times. The CDR3 reads CASRPPVRILAGGRGSYNEQFF. Written as DNA, the CDR3 is TGTGCCAGCAGACCGCCAGTTCGGATTTTAGCGGGAGGGAGGGGATCCTACAATGAGCAGTTCTTC. This chain uses TRBV28 with TRBJ2-1, with TRBD2 matching 11 bases. The CDR3 is 22 residues long. Looked up from germline, CDR1 is MDHEN and CDR2 is SYDVKM. J was trimmed by 1 base and V by 6 bases; bases with no gene match: 23.

This clonotype has ten or more counts. The CDR3 DNA is TGTGCCTGGAGATCGACGCTAGCGGGAGCCCGAGATACGCAGTATTTT. As protein: CAWRSTLAGARDTQYF. The chain links TRBV30 to TRBJ2-3, with TRBD2 matching 10 bases. CDR1 and CDR2 (germline): GTSNPN, SVGIG (reference sequence). The CDR3 length is 16 residues. J was trimmed by 5 bases and V by 3 bases; bases with no gene match: 11. Filled out from reference TRBV30 and TRBJ2-3, the complete variable domain reads SQTIHQWPATLVQPVGSPLSLECTVEGTSNPNLYWYRQAAGRGLQLLFYSVGIGQISSEVPQNLSASRPQDRQFILSSKKLLLSDSGFYLCAWRSTLAGARDTQYFGPGTRLTVL.

This clonotype was detected only once. The chain has TRBV7-6 and TRBJ2-7, with TRBD1 matching 9 bases. Trimming cost V 3 bases and J 5 bases; bases outside gene matches: 5. The CDR3 runs to 14 residues. CDR1 and CDR2 (germline): SGHVS, FNYEAQ. The CDR3 nucleotides read TGTGCCAGCAGCTTCGGGACAGGGCTTCACGAGCAGTACTTC. It translates to CASSFGTGLHEQYF.

This chain links TRBV11-2 with TRBJ2-3, with 7 bases lining up with TRBD1. CDR1 is SGHAT, CDR2 FQNNGV, per germline. The CDR3 runs to 15 residues. Losses at the gene ends were 0 bases for V and 5 bases for J; bases not matched to a gene: 5. The CDR3 loop is CASSLDSAGGDTQYF. The CDR3 nucleotides read TGTGCCAGCAGCTTAGATTCGGCAGGGGGAGATACGCAGTATTTT. Full variable domain (missing parts from reference TRBV11-2 and TRBJ2-3): EAGVAQSPRYKIIEKRQSVAFWCNPISGHATLYWYQQILGQGPKLLIQFQNNGVVDDSQLPKDRFSAERLKGVDSTLKIQPAKLEDSAVYLCASSLDSAGGDTQYFGPGTRLTVL.

V is TRBV7-9 and J is TRBJ2-7; TRBD2 matches at 9 bases. Germline CDR1 is SEHNR and CDR2 is FQNEAQ (reference sequence). Trimming removed 0 bases from V and 2 bases from J; junction bases left unmatched: 8. The CDR3 has 17 residues. The CDR3 nucleotides are TGTGCCAGCAGCTTAGCACCCGGACTAGCGTCTCCCTACGAGCAGTACTTC. It codes for CASSLAPGLASPYEQYF.

As for this clonotype: In this CDR3 the conserved last residue, phenylalanine or tryptophan, is missing, so a read error is likely. It is unclear where the CDR3 begins or ends on the DNA, so no DNA is shown, and the CDR3 is as TCRdb lists it. The chain has TRBV3-1 and TRBJ1-6. A total of 13 residues make up the CDR3, ends included. Germline V gives CDR1 LGHDT, CDR2 YNNKEL (reference sequence). The CDR3 loop reads CASSQVQHSPLRL.

This clonotype was seen just once. The CDR3: CASNRAPRTGTGTEQYF. CDR3 DNA sequence: TGTGCCAGCAATCGGGCCCCGAGAACCGGGACAGGGACCGAGCAGTACTTC. The gene calls are TRBV12-3 or TRBV12-4 and TRBJ2-3, with 9 bases lining up with TRBD1. Judging by the DNA end, TRBJ2-7 fits better; the J call may be wrong. This CDR3 comprises 17 residues.

This clonotype was counted between two and nine times. The chain couples TRBV27 to TRBJ1-1; D gene uncertain. This CDR3 is built from 15 residues. Deletions cut 5 bases from V and 0 bases from J, with 13 bases between. CDR1 is MNHEY and CDR2 is SMNVEV in the germline V gene (reference sequence). CDR3 DNA sequence: TGTGCCAGCAGTATTCAAGCTATCATGAACACTGAAGCTTTCTTT. Its translation is CASSIQAIMNTEAFF.

This clonotype was observed many times. This chain links TRBV20-1 with TRBJ2-6; 12 nucleotides agree with TRBD1. The CDR3 covers 20 residues. Germline CDR1 reads DFQATT; CDR2 reads SNEGSKA (reference sequence). The junction had 15 bases not matched to a gene; V was cut back by 6 bases and J by 0 bases. CDR3 residues: CSAPPLVGTGGGSGANVLTF. The DNA of the CDR3 is TGCAGTGCCCCACCTCTCGTTGGGACAGGGGGCGGCTCTGGGGCCAACGTCCTGACTTTC.

This clonotype showed up just a few times. This likely stems from a read error, as it lies one base from a far larger clone. The J gene is TRBJ2-7, the V gene TRBV11-1; 12 bases are shared with TRBD2. TRBJ2-5 explains the end of the DNA better; the J call may be wrong. CDR1 is SGHAT, CDR2 FQDESV, per germline (reference sequence). The CDR3 runs to 16 residues. The chain's CDR3 is CASSSRTSGIGETQYF. CDR3 nucleotide sequence: TGTGCCAGCAGCTCCCGGACTAGCGGGATCGGAGAGACCCAGTACTTC.

The V call is TRBV27, the J call TRBJ1-4; a possible D gene is TRBD1 (6 bases). The CDR3 spans 13 residues. CDR1 is MNHEY and CDR2 is SMNVEV in the germline V gene (reference sequence). V was shortened by 3 bases and J by 8 bases, with 10 bases between the two germline ends. This CDR3 reads CASSLLGAEKLFF. CDR3 DNA: TGTGCCAGCAGTTTGTTGGGGGCCGAAAAACTGTTTTTT.

This clonotype has at least ten counts. The chain combines TRBV2 with TRBJ1-6, with 7 bases that match TRBD1. V lost 8 bases and J lost 4; bases outside the gene matches: 14. The CDR3 extends over 17 amino acids. Germline V gene lookup returns CDR1 SNHLY and CDR2 FYNNEI. CDR3 sequence: CASRGPSGGVYNSPLHF. The CDR3 DNA follows: TGTGCCAGCCGCGGTCCATCAGGGGGAGTGTATAATTCACCCCTCCACTTT.

This chain connects TRBV27 to TRBJ1-6; TRBD1 might be the D (5 bases). V lost 3 bases and J lost 10, with 10 bases in between. The germline V gene encodes CDR1 MNHEY and CDR2 SMNVEV (reference sequence). The CDR3 contains 13 residues. CDR3 DNA sequence: TGTGCCAGCAGTTTGGGGGGGAGGTCACCCCTCCACTTT. This codes for CASSLGGRSPLHF.

The rearrangement links TRBV20-1 to TRBJ2-1; 14 positions agree with TRBD2. In germline, CDR1 is DFQATT, CDR2 SNEGSKA (reference sequence). Losses at the gene ends were 5 bases for V and 6 bases for J; bases not matched to a gene: 6. The CDR3 spans 15 residues. The CDR3 DNA is TGCAGTGCTCAGGGACTAGCGGGAGTGGCCAATGAGCAGTTCTTC. It is translated as CSAQGLAGVANEQFF.

This clonotype was found many times. This chain connects TRBV2 to TRBJ2-5; 8 nucleotides align to TRBD1. Losses at the gene ends were 8 bases for V and 3 bases for J; bases not matched to a gene: 14. CDR1 is SNHLY, CDR2 FYNNEI, per germline. The CDR3 has 16 residues. The CDR3: CASGDLGTGGKETQYF. The CDR3 coding sequence is TGTGCCAGCGGCGACCTGGGAACAGGGGGAAAAGAGACCCAGTACTTC. Filled out from reference TRBV2 and TRBJ2-5, the complete variable domain reads EPEVTQTPSHQVTQMGQEVILRCVPISNHLYFYWYRQILGQKVEFLVSFYNNEISEKSEIFDDQFSVERPDGSNFTLKIRSTKLEDSAMYFCASGDLGTGGKETQYFGPGTRLLVL.

This clonotype came up many times. The chain joins TRBV11-2 to TRBJ2-7, with 10 positions matching TRBD1. Trimming took 5 bases from V and 3 from J; bases not matched to a gene: 10. Germline values: CDR1 SGHAT, CDR2 FQNNGV. The CDR3 is made up of 16 amino acids. The CDR3 DNA follows: TGTGCCAGCAGCCACTTACCGGGACAGGGGATCTACGAGCAGTACTTC. Its translation is CASSHLPGQGIYEQYF.

There are many counts of this clonotype. The CDR3 sequence: CASSGERGIQETQYF. In DNA, the CDR3 is TGTGCCAGCAGTGGGGAGCGGGGGATCCAAGAGACCCAGTACTTC. The chain recombines TRBV2 with TRBJ2-5; 8 positions agree with TRBD2. This CDR3 has 15 amino acids. After removal of 4 bases from V and 1 base from J, the junction contained 5 bases not matched to a gene. The V gene's germline CDR1 is SNHLY and CDR2 FYNNEI.

This clonotype has ten or more counts. The rearrangement links TRBV27 to TRBJ1-2, with 8 nucleotides matching TRBD1. The ends lost 5 bases at V and 5 bases at J; junction bases unmatched: 10. CDR1 is MNHEY, CDR2 SMNVEV, per germline (reference sequence). CDR3 length: 15 amino acids. The CDR3 nucleotides are TGTGCCAGCAGTCCAACAGGGGGTGAGACTTATGGCTACACCTTC. This gives the protein CASSPTGGETYGYTF.

This clonotype was recorded at least ten times. The chain couples TRBV27 to TRBJ2-7, with 7 bases fitting TRBD1. With V trimmed by 0 bases and J by 2 bases, 1 base remained unmatched. The CDR3 has 14 residues. Germline V lookup: CDR1 MNHEY, CDR2 SMNVEV (reference sequence). The CDR3 DNA sequence: TGTGCCAGCAGTTTATCGGGACAGCCCTACGAGCAGTACTTC. Translation gives CASSLSGQPYEQYF.

Ten or more counts support this clonotype. The rearrangement links TRBV7-2 to TRBJ1-1; no definite D call. Germline loops: CDR1 SGHTA, CDR2 FQGNSA. V gave up 1 base and J gave up 2 bases, with 8 bases separating them. The length of the CDR3 is 14 residues. This CDR3 is CASSLGGKNTEAFF. The CDR3 DNA reads TGTGCCAGCAGCTTAGGAGGGAAAAACACTGAAGCTTTCTTT.

This clonotype was counted ten times or more. The CDR3 loop is CSASEGGDRLEAFF. CDR3 in DNA: TGCAGTGCTAGTGAGGGAGGGGATCGCTTGGAAGCTTTCTTT. V and J are TRBV20-1 and TRBJ2-3; possibly TRBD1 for D (5 bases). The end of the DNA is better explained by TRBJ1-1, so the J call may be wrong. Germline CDR1 reads DFQATT; CDR2 reads SNEGSKA (reference sequence). The CDR3 spans 14 residues.

This clonotype showed up many times. J is TRBJ1-4 and V is TRBV11-2; no reliable D call. Trimming took off 5 bases at V and 0 bases at J, with 10 bases between the two ends. Germline V gives CDR1 SGHAT, CDR2 FQNNGV. This CDR3 region has 15 residues. CDR3 nucleotide sequence: TGTGCCAGCAGCACCACAAGGGCAACTAATGAAAAACTGTTTTTT. Encoded protein: CASSTTRATNEKLFF. Based on the CDR3 plus reference TRBV11-2 and TRBJ1-4, the full variable domain is EAGVAQSPRYKIIEKRQSVAFWCNPISGHATLYWYQQILGQGPKLLIQFQNNGVVDDSQLPKDRFSAERLKGVDSTLKIQPAKLEDSAVYLCASSTTRATNEKLFFGSGTQLSVL.

This clonotype was counted ten times or more. The V gene is TRBV28, the J gene TRBJ1-2; no firm D call. The CDR3 consists of 13 residues. The ends were cut back, 6 bases at V and 6 bases at J, with 14 bases in the middle. CDR1 and CDR2 (germline): MDHEN, SYDVKM. This CDR3 reads CASRSGSLDGYTF. CDR3 sequence (DNA): TGTGCCAGCAGGTCCGGGTCCCTCGATGGCTACACCTTC.

This clonotype showed up many times. The chain employs TRBV19 and TRBJ2-5; 12 bases fit TRBD2. The trim removed 5 bases at V and 4 bases at J, leaving 5 bases unmatched. Germline V CDR1 and CDR2: LNHDA, SQIVND (reference sequence). This CDR3 comprises 15 residues. The DNA of the CDR3 is TGTGCCAGTAGTCAGCCGGGACTAGCGGGAGAGACCCAGTACTTC. Its translation is CASSQPGLAGETQYF.

This clonotype occurred many times. The CDR3 region is CASSRGGNNEQFF. The CDR3 DNA reads TGTGCCAGCTCACGAGGGGGTAACAATGAGCAGTTCTTC. The chain combines TRBV18 with TRBJ2-1, with a weak D call TRBD1 (6 bases). This CDR3 is built from 13 residues. Trimming took 4 bases from V and 5 from J, leaving 9 bases between them. Germline V CDR1 and CDR2: KGHSH, LQKENI. The full variable domain, in which reference TRBV18 and TRBJ2-1 provide the parts outside the CDR3, is NAGVMQNPRHLVRRRGQEARLRCSPMKGHSHVYWYRQLPEEGLKFMVYLQKENIIDESGMPKERFSAEFPKEGPSILRIQQVVRGDSAAYFCASSRGGNNEQFFGPGTRLTVL.